The T cell receptor (beta chain) described here comes from a study of monozygotic twins with inflammatory bowel disease. TCRdb re-analyzed the 5' RACE reads; it lists each CDR3 protein once, without DNA. Recorded for this sample: approximately 300,000 distinct CDR3 sequences. The CDR3 is 14 amino acids. From germline, CDR1 is DFQATT and CDR2 SNEGSKA (reference sequence). The origin of this receptor is a human donor with ulcerative colitis or Crohn's disease, or a healthy co-twin of an affected twin (not recorded which). This chain links TRBV20-1 with TRBJ2-3; no DNA is available, so the TRBD2 call from TCRdb remains unchecked. Sequencing was carried out using blood. The CDR3 sequence: CSASLRGPINTQYF.